The clone carrying this T cell receptor (beta chain) has at least ten counts. These data come from a study of low-dose radiotherapy and immunotherapy resistance in tumors. Study details: Radiation delivery to Cohort 1 consisted of 0.5 Gy per fraction every 2 weeks, summing to 6.5 Gy. Administration of intravenous cyclophosphamide at 200 mg/m2 took place every two weeks, one day before radiation and immunotherapy. Patients received 300 mg of oral aspirin each day across four cycles, commencing on cycle 1 day 1.

First-strand cDNA relied on TRAV- and TRBV-specific primers spanning alpha and beta chains. TCRs underwent around 18 PCR cycles of amplification with a constant-region primer and V-primer adapter. One entry per CDR3 protein, called by TCRdb with MiXCR from the reads. The repertoire consists of about 84,000 distinct CDR3 sequences, with about a sixth occurring once and the leading ten covering 1.1% to 1.5%. Time point defined: after trial treatment. As to treatment: LDRT plus nivolumab, ipilimumab, low-dose cyclophosphamide and aspirin (RACIN trial). This receptor was identified in a male donor with prostate cancer. Sample: PBMCs, taken after low-dose radiotherapy plus immunotherapy.

The CDR3 bases are TGCAGTGCTAGCGTACACTCTGGAAACACCATATATTTT. Protein: CSASVHSGNTIYF. This chain uses TRBV20-1 with TRBJ1-3; D unresolved. The V end lost 3 bases, the J end lost 0 bases, and 6 bases lay between the germline ends. CDR3 length equals 13 residues. CDR1 and CDR2 from the germline V gene are DFQATT and SNEGSKA (reference sequence).